This T cell receptor beta chain was sequenced in a study of cytomegalovirus exposure and HLA in healthy donors. Amplification used 60 Vbeta primers and 13 Jbeta primers. The repertoire was sequenced with immunoSEQ multiplex PCR; TCRdb's copy has only in-frame clones and lacks some. The sample consists of some 110,000 clones, approximately 81% of them appearing once. Germline CDR1 MNHEY, CDR2 SVGAGI. The length of the CDR3 is 15 residues. The ends lost 7 bases at V and 0 bases at J; junction bases unmatched: 4. Sequenced input: PBMCs. This TCR derives from a woman in her late teens or twenties in good health and CMV-seropositive. This sequence joins TRBV6-5 and TRBJ1-5; 9 nucleotides agree with TRBD1. The CDR3: CASKRTGASNQPQHF. CDR3 DNA: TGTGCCAGCAAGCGGACAGGGGCTAGCAATCAGCCCCAGCATTTT.